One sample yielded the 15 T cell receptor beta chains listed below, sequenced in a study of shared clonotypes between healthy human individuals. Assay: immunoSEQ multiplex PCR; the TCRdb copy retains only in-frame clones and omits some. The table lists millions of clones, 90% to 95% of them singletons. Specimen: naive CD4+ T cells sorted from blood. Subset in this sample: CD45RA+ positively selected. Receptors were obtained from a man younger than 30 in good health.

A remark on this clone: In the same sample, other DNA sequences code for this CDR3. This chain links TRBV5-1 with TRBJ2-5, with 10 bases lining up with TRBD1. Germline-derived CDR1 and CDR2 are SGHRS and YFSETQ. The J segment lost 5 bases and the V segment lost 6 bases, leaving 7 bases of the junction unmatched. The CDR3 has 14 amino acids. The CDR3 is CASNRQGAGETQYF. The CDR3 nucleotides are TGCGCCAGCAACCGACAGGGGGCCGGCGAGACCCAGTACTTC.

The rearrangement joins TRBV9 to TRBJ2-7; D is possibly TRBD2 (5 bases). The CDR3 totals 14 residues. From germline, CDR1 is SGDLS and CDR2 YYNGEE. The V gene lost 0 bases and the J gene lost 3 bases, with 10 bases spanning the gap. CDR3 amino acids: CASSVGEGYYEQYF. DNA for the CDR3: TGTGCCAGCAGCGTAGGCGAGGGATACTACGAGCAGTACTTC. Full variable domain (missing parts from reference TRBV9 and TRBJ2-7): DSGVTQTPKHLITATGQRVTLRCSPRSGDLSVYWYQQSLDQGLQFLIQYYNGEERAKGNILERFSAQQFPDLHSELNLSSLELGDSALYFCASSVGEGYYEQYFGPGTRLTVT.

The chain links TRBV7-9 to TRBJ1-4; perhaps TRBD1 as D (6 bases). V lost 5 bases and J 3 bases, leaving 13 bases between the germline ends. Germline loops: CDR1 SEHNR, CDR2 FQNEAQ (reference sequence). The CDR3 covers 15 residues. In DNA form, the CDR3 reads TGTGCCAGCAGCATGGGGGGCTCAGCTAATGAAAAACTGTTTTTT. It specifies CASSMGGSANEKLFF.

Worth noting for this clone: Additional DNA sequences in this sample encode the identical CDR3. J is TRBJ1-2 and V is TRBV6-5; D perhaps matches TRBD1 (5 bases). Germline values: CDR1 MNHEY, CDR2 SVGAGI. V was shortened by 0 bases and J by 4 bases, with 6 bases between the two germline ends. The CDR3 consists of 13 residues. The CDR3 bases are TGTGCCAGCAGTTACTCCGGGGCCTATGGCTACACCTTC. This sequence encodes CASSYSGAYGYTF.

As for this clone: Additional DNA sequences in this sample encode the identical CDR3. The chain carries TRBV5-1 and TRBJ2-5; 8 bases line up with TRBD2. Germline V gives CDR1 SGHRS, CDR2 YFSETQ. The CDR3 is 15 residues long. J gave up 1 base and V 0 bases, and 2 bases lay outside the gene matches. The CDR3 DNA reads TGCGCCAGCAGCTTGGGTGGACTAGCCCAAGAGACCCAGTACTTC. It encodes CASSLGGLAQETQYF.

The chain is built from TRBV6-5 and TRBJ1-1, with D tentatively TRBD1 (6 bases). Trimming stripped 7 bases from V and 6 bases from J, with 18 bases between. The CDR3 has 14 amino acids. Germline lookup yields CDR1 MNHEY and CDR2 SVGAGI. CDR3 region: CASTYTTGSAEAFF. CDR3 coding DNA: TGTGCCAGCACCTACACCACAGGGTCGGCTGAAGCTTTCTTT.

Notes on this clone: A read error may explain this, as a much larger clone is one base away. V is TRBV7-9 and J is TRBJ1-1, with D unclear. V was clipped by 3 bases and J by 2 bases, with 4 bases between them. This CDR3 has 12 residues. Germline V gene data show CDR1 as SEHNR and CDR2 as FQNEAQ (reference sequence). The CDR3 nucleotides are TGTGCCAGCAGCTTGGACAACACTGAAGCTTTCTTT. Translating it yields CASSLDNTEAFF.

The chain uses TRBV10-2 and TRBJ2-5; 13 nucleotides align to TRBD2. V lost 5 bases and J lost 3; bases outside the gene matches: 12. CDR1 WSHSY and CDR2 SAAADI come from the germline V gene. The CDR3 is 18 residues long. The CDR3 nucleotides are TGCGCCAGCAGTCAAAACCCGGGACTAGCGGGGACTAAAGAGACCCAGTACTTC. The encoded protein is CASSQNPGLAGTKETQYF.

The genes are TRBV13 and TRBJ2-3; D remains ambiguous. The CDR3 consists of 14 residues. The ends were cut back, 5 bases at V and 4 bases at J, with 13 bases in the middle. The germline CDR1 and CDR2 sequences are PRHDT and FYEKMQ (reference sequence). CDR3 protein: CASSRVELADTQYF. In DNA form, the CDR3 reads TGTGCCAGCAGCCGGGTGGAGCTAGCAGATACGCAGTATTTT. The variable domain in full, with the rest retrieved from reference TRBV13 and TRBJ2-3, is AAGVIQSPRHLIKEKRETATLKCYPIPRHDTVYWYQQGPGQDPQFLISFYEKMQSDKGSIPDRFSAQQFSDYHSELNMSSLELGDSALYFCASSRVELADTQYFGPGTRLTVL.

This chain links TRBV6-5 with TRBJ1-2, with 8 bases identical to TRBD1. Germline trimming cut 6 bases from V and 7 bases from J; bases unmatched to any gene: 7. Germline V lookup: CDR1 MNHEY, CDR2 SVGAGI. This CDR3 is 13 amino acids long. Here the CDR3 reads CASRRGQGSGYTF. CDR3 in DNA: TGTGCCAGCAGAAGAGGACAGGGCAGTGGCTACACCTTC.

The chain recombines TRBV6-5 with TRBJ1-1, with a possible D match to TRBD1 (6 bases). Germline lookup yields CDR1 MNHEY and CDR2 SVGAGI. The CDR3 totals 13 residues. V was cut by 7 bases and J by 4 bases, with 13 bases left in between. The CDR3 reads CASIVQGGTEAFF. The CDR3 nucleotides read TGTGCCAGCATAGTACAGGGAGGCACTGAAGCTTTCTTT.

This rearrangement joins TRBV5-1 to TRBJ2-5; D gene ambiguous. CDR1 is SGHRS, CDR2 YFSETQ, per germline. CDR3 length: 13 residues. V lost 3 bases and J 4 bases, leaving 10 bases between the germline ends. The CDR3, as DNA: TGCGCCAGCAGCTCCCTCACCAGAGAGACCCAGTACTTC. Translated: CASSSLTRETQYF.

The CDR3 reads CASSPAMADTQYF. CDR3 sequence (DNA): TGTGCCAGCAGCCCGGCCATGGCGGATACGCAGTATTTT. The rearrangement links TRBV5-6 to TRBJ2-3; no definite D call. Germline values: CDR1 SGHDT, CDR2 YYEEEE. V lost 4 bases to trimming and J lost 6 bases, with 12 bases between them. The CDR3 has 13 residues.

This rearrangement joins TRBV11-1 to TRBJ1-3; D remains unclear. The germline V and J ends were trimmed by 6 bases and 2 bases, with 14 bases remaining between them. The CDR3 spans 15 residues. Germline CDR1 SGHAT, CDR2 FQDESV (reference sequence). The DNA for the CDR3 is TGTGCCAGCAGACAGCTGGCCGGGCCTGGAAACACCATATATTTT. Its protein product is CASRQLAGPGNTIYF.

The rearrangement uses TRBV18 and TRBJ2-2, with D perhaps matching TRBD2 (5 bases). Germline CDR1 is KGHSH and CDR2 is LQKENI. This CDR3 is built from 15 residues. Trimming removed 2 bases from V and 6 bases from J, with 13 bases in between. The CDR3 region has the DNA TGTGCCAGCTCACCAGAGAGCGGTGGGGCCGGGGAGCTGTTTTTT. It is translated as CASSPESGGAGELFF.